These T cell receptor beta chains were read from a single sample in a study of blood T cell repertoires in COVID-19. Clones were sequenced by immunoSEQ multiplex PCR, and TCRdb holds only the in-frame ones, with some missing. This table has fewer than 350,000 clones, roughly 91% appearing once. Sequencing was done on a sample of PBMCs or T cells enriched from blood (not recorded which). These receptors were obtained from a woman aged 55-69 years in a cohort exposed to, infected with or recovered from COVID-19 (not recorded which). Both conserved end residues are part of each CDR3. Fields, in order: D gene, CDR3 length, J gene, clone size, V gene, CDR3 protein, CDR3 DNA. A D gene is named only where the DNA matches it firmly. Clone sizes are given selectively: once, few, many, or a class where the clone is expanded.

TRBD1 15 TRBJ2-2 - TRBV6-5 CASATQGVNTGELFF TGTGCCAGCGCTACGCAGGGGGTGAACACCGGGGAGCTGTTTTTT
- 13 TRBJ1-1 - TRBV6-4 CASSEQGNTEAFF TGTGCCAGCAGTGAGCAGGGAAACACTGAAGCTTTCTTT
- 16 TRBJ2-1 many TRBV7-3 CASRLHLGPGGNEQFF TGTGCCAGCAGGCTGCACCTGGGGCCAGGAGGGAATGAGCAGTTCTTC
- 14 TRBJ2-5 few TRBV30 CAWTPDSVGETQYF TGTGCCTGGACGCCGGACTCGGTCGGGGAGACCCAGTACTTC
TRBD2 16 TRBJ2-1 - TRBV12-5 CASGSPSSGRGYEQFF TGTGCTAGTGGTTCCCCAAGTAGCGGGAGAGGGTATGAGCAGTTCTTC
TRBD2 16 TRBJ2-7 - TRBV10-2 CASRRTSGRLTYEQYF TGCGCCAGCAGGAGAACTAGCGGGAGGTTAACCTACGAGCAGTACTTC
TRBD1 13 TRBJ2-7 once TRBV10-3 CATTRGQTYEQYF TGTGCCACCACAAGGGGACAGACCTACGAGCAGTACTTC
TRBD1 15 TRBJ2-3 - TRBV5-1 CASSLETGGPDTQYF TGCGCCAGCAGCTTGGAGACAGGGGGCCCAGATACGCAGTATTTT
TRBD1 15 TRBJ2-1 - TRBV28 CASSHWDRVGDEQFF TGTGCCAGCAGTCACTGGGACAGGGTAGGCGATGAGCAGTTCTTC
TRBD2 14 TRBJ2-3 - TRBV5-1 CASRQAGYTDTQYF TGCGCCAGCAGGCAAGCGGGGTACACAGATACGCAGTATTTT
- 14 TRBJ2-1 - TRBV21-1 CASSKDSSYNEQFF TGTGCCAGCAGCAAGGACAGCTCCTACAATGAGCAGTTCTTC
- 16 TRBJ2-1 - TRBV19 CASSIVGAGSYNEQFF TGTGCCAGTAGTATAGTGGGAGCTGGCTCCTACAATGAGCAGTTCTTC
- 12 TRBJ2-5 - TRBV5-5 CASRKDSETQYF TGTGCCAGCAGAAAGGACTCGGAGACCCAGTACTTC
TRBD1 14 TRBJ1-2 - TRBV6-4 CASSPTGGAGGYTF TGTGCCAGCAGTCCGACAGGGGGCGCGGGAGGCTACACCTTC
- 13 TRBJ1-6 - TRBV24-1 CATSGKSGSPLHF TGTGCCACCAGTGGGAAGTCGGGTTCACCCCTCCACTTT
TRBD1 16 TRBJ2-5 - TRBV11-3 CASSAWDSPFQETQYF TGTGCCAGCAGCGCGTGGGACAGCCCTTTTCAAGAGACCCAGTACTTC